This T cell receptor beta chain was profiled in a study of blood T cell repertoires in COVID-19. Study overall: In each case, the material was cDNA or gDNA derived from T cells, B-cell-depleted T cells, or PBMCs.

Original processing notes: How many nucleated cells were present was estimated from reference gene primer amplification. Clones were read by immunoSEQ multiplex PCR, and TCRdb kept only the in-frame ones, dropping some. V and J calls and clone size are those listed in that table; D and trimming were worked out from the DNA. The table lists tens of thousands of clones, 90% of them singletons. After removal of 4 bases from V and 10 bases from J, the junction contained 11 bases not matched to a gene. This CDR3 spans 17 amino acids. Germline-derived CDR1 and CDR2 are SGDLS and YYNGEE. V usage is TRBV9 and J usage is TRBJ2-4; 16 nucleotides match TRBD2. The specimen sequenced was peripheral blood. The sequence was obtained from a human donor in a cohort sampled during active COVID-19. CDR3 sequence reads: CASSYNPGLAGGGIQYF. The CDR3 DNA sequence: TGTGCCAGCAGCTATAACCCGGGACTAGCGGGAGGGGGGATTCAGTACTTC.